This T cell receptor beta chain was sequenced in a study of CD8+ T cells in alopecia areata. This clone was detected once. The target antigen is unknown. Relative to the germline gene, one junction end is altered; a read error may explain this. CDR3 length: 11 residues. CDR1 and CDR2 from the germline V gene are LNHDA and SQIVND (reference sequence). Overall study results and limits: Normal scalp showed lower clonality than lesional scalp, especially alopecia totalis/universalis. Among the top 100, expanded CD8+ clones, as well as scalp clonality, were significantly decreased by tofacitinib.

As for treatment: oral pan-JAK inhibitor, 5-10 mg twice daily. Cell sorting on a FACSAria was used to separate CD4+ and CD8+ T cells from the PBMCs. RNA extraction and reverse transcription yielded cDNA as sequencing template. The assay was immunoSEQ multiplex PCR, and TCRdb's table has in-frame clones only and misses some. The table records some 95,000 clones, about 40% of them present only once. The TCR was taken from a human donor with alopecia areata. The material was CD8+ T cells sorted from blood, obtained at week 24, from a patient treated with tofacitinib. The chain carries TRBV19 and TRBJ2-7; tentative D call: TRBD2 (5 bases). In nucleotides, the CDR3 is TGTGCCAGTAGTGCGAACTGGGAGCAGCACTTC. Translation: CASSANWEQHF.